The 18 T cell receptor beta chains below were found in one sample sequenced in a study of OX40 agonist ivuxolimab in advanced cancers. Method: immunoSEQ multiplex PCR; TCRdb's copy keeps in-frame clones and lacks some. The sample holds approximately 45,000 clones; roughly 94% are singletons and the top ten take 8% to 13%. The source was CD4+ or CD8+ T cells sorted from blood, collected in a trial of the OX40 agonist ivuxolimab. The receptor source for this set is an adult with an advanced solid tumor such as melanoma, head and neck, liver or kidney cancer.

This clone was counted a single time. The chain is built from TRBV27 and TRBJ2-1, with D possibly TRBD2 on 6 matching bases. CDR1 MNHEY and CDR2 SMNVEV come from the germline V gene (reference sequence). V was cut by 10 bases and J by 2 bases, with 18 bases left in between. The CDR3 loop spans 15 amino acids. In DNA, the CDR3 is TGTGCCACCCGAAGACTAGACGGGGCCTACAATGAGCAGTTCTTC. Its translation: CATRRLDGAYNEQFF.

This clone occurred a few times. The chain recombines TRBV2 with TRBJ2-7, with 10 bases identical to TRBD1. Germline V lookup: CDR1 SNHLY, CDR2 FYNNEI. This CDR3 comprises 15 residues. The J segment lost 5 bases and the V segment lost 6 bases, leaving 10 bases of the junction unmatched. The CDR3 region has the DNA TGTGCCAGCAGGTACCGGGACAGGGGATCAGACGAGCAGTACTTC. Its translation: CASRYRDRGSDEQYF. The variable domain in full, with the rest retrieved from reference TRBV2 and TRBJ2-7, is EPEVTQTPSHQVTQMGQEVILRCVPISNHLYFYWYRQILGQKVEFLVSFYNNEISEKSEIFDDQFSVERPDGSNFTLKIRSTKLEDSAMYFCASRYRDRGSDEQYFGPGTRLTVT.

This clone appeared once. The chain joins TRBV7-3 to TRBJ2-1; 7 bases fit TRBD1. Germline CDR1 SGHTA, CDR2 FQGTGA. This CDR3 has 15 residues. V lost 4 bases, J lost 4 bases, and 7 bases stayed unmatched. The CDR3 spells CASSSRTGLYNEQFF. The CDR3 nucleotides read TGTGCCAGCAGCTCGCGGACAGGACTTTACAATGAGCAGTTCTTC.

The rearrangement links TRBV11-2 to TRBJ2-1, with 13 bases identical to TRBD2. Trimming took 3 bases from V and 6 from J; bases not matched to a gene: 8. Germline CDR1 is SGHAT and CDR2 is FQNNGV. This CDR3 is 17 amino acids long. The CDR3 here is CASSLDRTSGSFNEQFF. CDR3 nucleotide sequence: TGTGCCAGCAGCTTGGACCGGACTAGCGGGAGTTTCAATGAGCAGTTCTTC. Full variable domain (missing parts from reference TRBV11-2 and TRBJ2-1): EAGVAQSPRYKIIEKRQSVAFWCNPISGHATLYWYQQILGQGPKLLIQFQNNGVVDDSQLPKDRFSAERLKGVDSTLKIQPAKLEDSAVYLCASSLDRTSGSFNEQFFGPGTRLTVL.

The chain couples TRBV28 to TRBJ1-5, with 7 nucleotides matching TRBD1. The germline V gene has CDR1 MDHEN and CDR2 SYDVKM. Trimming took 7 bases from V and 0 from J; bases not matched to a gene: 12. The CDR3 has 17 amino acids. Here the CDR3 DNA reads TGTGCCAGCATCTCCCCCGGGACAGACTATAGCAATCAGCCCCAGCATTTT. This gives the protein CASISPGTDYSNQPQHF. The full variable domain, in which reference TRBV28 and TRBJ1-5 provide the parts outside the CDR3, is DVKVTQSSRYLVKRTGEKVFLECVQDMDHENMFWYRQDPGLGLRLIYFSYDVKMKEKGDIPEGYSVSREKKERFSLILESASTNQTSMYLCASISPGTDYSNQPQHFGDGTRLSIL.

J is TRBJ2-7 and V is TRBV27; D is undetermined. Germline V gives CDR1 MNHEY, CDR2 SMNVEV (reference sequence). The CDR3 is made up of 13 amino acids. Trimming pared 2 bases from V and 3 bases from J, leaving 8 bases between. CDR3 in amino acids: CASSLGDNYEQYF. DNA of the CDR3: TGTGCCAGCAGTTTAGGCGATAACTACGAGCAGTACTTC.

The genes are TRBV4-1 and TRBJ1-1; D not resolved. Trimming stripped 2 bases from V and 6 bases from J, with 16 bases between. Germline CDR1 is MGHRA and CDR2 is YSYEKL. This CDR3 spans 15 amino acids. The CDR3 protein is CASSQYRPPGAEAFF. Written as DNA, the CDR3 is TGCGCCAGCAGCCAATATAGACCACCGGGCGCTGAAGCTTTCTTT.

This chain connects TRBV5-4 to TRBJ2-2; 8 bases match TRBD2. The CDR3 totals 14 residues. Germline V gene sequence: CDR1 SGHNT, CDR2 YYREEE (reference sequence). Trimming removed 6 bases from V and 3 bases from J; junction bases left unmatched: 4. The CDR3 DNA follows: TGTGCCAGCATACGGGAGGGCCACACCGGGGAGCTGTTTTTT. It encodes CASIREGHTGELFF.

The J gene is TRBJ2-1, the V gene TRBV27; D not resolved. The germline V gene encodes CDR1 MNHEY and CDR2 SMNVEV (reference sequence). The V end lost 1 base, the J end lost 0 bases, and 19 bases lay between the germline ends. This CDR3 spans 19 amino acids. The CDR3 sequence is CASSLWSPVRRSSYNEQFF. Written as DNA, the CDR3 is TGTGCCAGCAGTTTATGGTCCCCGGTGCGCAGGAGCTCCTACAATGAGCAGTTCTTC.

This chain uses TRBV28 with TRBJ1-1, with D unresolved. Between the trimmed V and J ends, which lost 5 bases and 5 bases, there was a span of 15 bases. The CDR3 is 14 amino acids. Germline V gives CDR1 MDHEN, CDR2 SYDVKM. DNA for the CDR3: TGTGCCAGCAGTCCACACACAGCCCTGACTGAAGCTTTCTTT. Residues: CASSPHTALTEAFF.

The chain is built from TRBV15 and TRBJ1-6; no clear D. Germline V gives CDR1 LNHNV, CDR2 YYDKDF (reference sequence). The V end was cut by 1 base, the J end by 6 bases, with 10 bases between. This CDR3 has 15 residues. The CDR3 nucleotides read TGTGCCACCAGCAGAGGGACGGGCTTTAATTCACCCCTCCACTTT. Protein product: CATSRGTGFNSPLHF.

V and J are TRBV5-6 and TRBJ2-7; D call uncertain. V lost 4 bases to trimming and J lost 0 bases, with 11 bases between them. This CDR3 is 14 amino acids long. In germline, CDR1 is SGHDT, CDR2 YYEEEE. The CDR3 DNA is TGTGCCAGCAGCGCTATGGCAGACTCCTACGAGCAGTACTTC. Translating gives CASSAMADSYEQYF.

The chain recombines TRBV7-9 with TRBJ2-7, with D uncertain. The CDR3 contains 15 residues. CDR1 and CDR2 (germline): SEHNR, FQNEAQ (reference sequence). Trimming removed 7 bases at V and 6 bases at J, with 22 bases between. Written as DNA, the CDR3 is TGTGCCAGCACCCCGCTCTTACGGCAGGAGAGCGAGCAGTACTTC. Translating it yields CASTPLLRQESEQYF.

The chain links TRBV7-9 to TRBJ2-3; 8 bases are a match to TRBD2. The CDR3 totals 15 residues. The V gene end was trimmed by 5 bases and the J gene end by 7 bases; junction bases not matched to a gene: 11. The V gene's germline CDR1 is SEHNR and CDR2 FQNEAQ (reference sequence). The CDR3 protein is CASSQELAARNTQYF. CDR3 DNA sequence: TGTGCCAGCAGCCAGGAACTAGCGGCAAGGAATACGCAGTATTTT. Full variable domain (remainder filled in from reference TRBV7-9 and TRBJ2-3): DTGVSQNPRHKITKRGQNVTFRCDPISEHNRLYWYRQTLGQGPEFLTYFQNEAQLEKSRLLSDRFSAERPKGSFSTLEIQRTEQGDSAMYLCASSQELAARNTQYFGPGTRLTVL.

This chain links TRBV23-1 with TRBJ2-1, with TRBD1 as a possible D gene (5 bases). TRBV23-1 is identified as an open reading frame with a role that is uncertain. CDR3 length equals 14 residues. V was clipped by 10 bases and J by 14 bases, with 27 bases between them. The CDR3 loop reads CAKGPGRSPKMEFF. CDR3 in DNA: TGCGCCAAAGGTCCAGGGCGCTCCCCGAAGATGGAGTTCTTC.

For the CDR3, the DNA is TGTGCCAGCAGCCCTAGACTAGCGGGAGGGCCGGTAGATACGCAGTATTTT. Residues: CASSPRLAGGPVDTQYF. The chain has TRBV7-9 and TRBJ2-3; TRBD2 matches 14 bases. The CDR3 extends over 17 amino acids. CDR1 and CDR2 (germline): SEHNR, FQNEAQ (reference sequence). Trimming at V came to 5 bases and at J to 5 bases, leaving 9 bases not matched to a gene.

The V and J genes are TRBV4-3 and TRBJ1-5; TRBD1 agrees at 11 bases. The CDR3 length is 14 residues. The V segment lost 4 bases and the J segment 5 bases; nucleotides outside the gene matches: 1. Germline V CDR1 and CDR2: LGHNA, YSLEER. Written as DNA, the CDR3 is TGCGCCAGCAGCCTGGGACAGGGGGATCAGCCCCAGCATTTT. Its protein is CASSLGQGDQPQHF.

This clone was counted once. For the CDR3, the DNA is TGCGCCAGCAGCCCCTCCGGACCGAGCTCCTACAATGAGCAGTTCTTC. Translating gives CASSPSGPSSYNEQFF. This chain connects TRBV4-3 to TRBJ2-1; no clear D. CDR1 LGHNA and CDR2 YSLEER come from the germline V gene. This CDR3 has 16 amino acids. Trimming shortened V by 4 bases and J by 0 bases, and 13 bases separated the two germline ends.